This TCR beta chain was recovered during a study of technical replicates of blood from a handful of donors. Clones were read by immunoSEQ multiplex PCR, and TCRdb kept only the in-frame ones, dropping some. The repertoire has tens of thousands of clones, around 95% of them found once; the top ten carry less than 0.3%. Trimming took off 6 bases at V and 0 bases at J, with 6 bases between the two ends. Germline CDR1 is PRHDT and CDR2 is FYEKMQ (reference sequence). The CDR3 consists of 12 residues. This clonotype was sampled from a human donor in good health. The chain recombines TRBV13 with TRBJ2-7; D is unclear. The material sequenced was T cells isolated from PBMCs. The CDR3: CASSLPSYEQYF. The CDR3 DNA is TGTGCCAGCAGTCTCCCCTCCTACGAGCAGTACTTC.